The clone carrying this T cell receptor beta chain was counted between two and nine times. Its antigen is still unknown. cDNA carried unique molecular identifiers, and a universal primer site was added by template switching. Via MiXCR, TCRdb re-called the 5' RACE reads, giving one row per CDR3 protein. The sample records hundreds of thousands of distinct CDR3 sequences, 24% being singletons. The sample comes from a study of identical twins. The CDR3 is 20 amino acids. Germline V CDR1 and CDR2: DFQATT, SNEGSKA (reference sequence). Germline trimming cut 1 base from V and 5 bases from J; bases unmatched to any gene: 20. Whole-study results and caveats: Cross-sectional statistical analysis was relied on for the conclusions, without the same donors being followed. Whereas memory repertoires showed no such difference, abundant cord blood beta clonotypes carried fewer insertions.

The sample was also reused in another study, on T cells expressing NK-cell markers. That report notes: Investigators obtained TCR beta repertoires from sorted CD3+CD56+NKG2C+, CD3+CD56+NKG2C- and CD3+CD56-NKG2C+ T cells.

Sequencing was performed on CD4+ T cells sorted from blood. The chain joins TRBV20-1 to TRBJ2-3; 11 nucleotides match TRBD1. The sequence came from a woman under 30 in good health. CDR3 region: CSARATPGQGVLLSGDTQYF. CDR3 nucleotides: TGCAGTGCTAGAGCCACCCCGGGACAGGGGGTCCTACTTAGCGGAGATACGCAGTATTTT.